These T cell receptor beta chains were read from a single sample in a study of blood T cell repertoires in COVID-19. The repertoire was sequenced with immunoSEQ multiplex PCR; TCRdb's copy has only in-frame clones and lacks some. This sample yields 110,000 to 150,000 clones, of which about 89% are seen a single time; about 2.9% belongs to the top ten. Material for sequencing was peripheral blood. Receptors were obtained from a man aged 55 to 69 with active or convalescent COVID-19. CDR3s include the opening cysteine and the closing phenylalanine or tryptophan. A D gene is named only where the DNA matches it firmly. Part of the rows lack a size; the others show once, few, many or a class for expanded clones.

>TRBV15|TRBJ1-1|TRBD1|NA
TGTGCCACCAGCAGAAAACTAGGGGGCTCCACTGAAGCTTTCTTT
CATSRKLGGSTEAFF
>TRBV27|TRBJ2-2|TRBD2|NA
TGTGCCAGCTCCCCAAGGGGACTAGAGACCGGGGAGCTGTTTTTT
CASSPRGLETGELFF
>TRBV28|TRBJ1-1|NA|NA
TGTGCCAGCAAAGCGGGAACTGAAGCTTTCTTT
CASKAGTEAFF
>TRBV27|TRBJ1-1|NA|NA
TGTGCCAGCAGTTTTTGGGGGCGCACTGAAGCTTTCTTT
CASSFWGRTEAFF
>TRBV7-9|TRBJ1-2|NA|NA
TGTGCCAGCAGCTTAGCTGGGGGCACTAACTATGGCTACACCTTC
CASSLAGGTNYGYTF
>TRBV19|TRBJ2-3|TRBD1|NA
TGTGCCAACAGACCGTCGGAAGGGGGCCCAGCAGATACGCAGTATTTT
CANRPSEGGPADTQYF
>TRBV11-2|TRBJ1-1|NA|once
TGTGCCAGCAGCCCTCAGGGAGGGAACACTGAAGCTTTCTTT
CASSPQGGNTEAFF
>TRBV30|TRBJ1-2|TRBD1|NA
TGTGCCTGGAGTCCGATAGGGGACAGGGATGGCTACACCTTC
CAWSPIGDRDGYTF
>TRBV5-1|TRBJ1-1|NA|NA
TGCGCCAGCAGCCCCCCCGGGGTGGCGGCTTTCTTT
CASSPPGVAAFF
>TRBV7-2|TRBJ2-2|NA|NA
TGTGCCAGCAGCTTACGTCCAGGGGATGGCACCGGGGAGCTGTTTTTT
CASSLRPGDGTGELFF
>TRBV12-3/TRBV12-4|TRBJ1-2|NA|NA
TGTGCCAGCAATAACCTCCGAGGTGGCTACACCTTC
CASNNLRGGYTF
>TRBV29-1|TRBJ2-7|TRBD2|NA
TGCAGCGCCTCCCATCCCCAGCGGGGATCCTACGAGCAGTACTTC
CSASHPQRGSYEQYF
>TRBV12-3/TRBV12-4|TRBJ1-2|NA|NA
TGTGCCAGCAGTCCCCAGGCCTATGGCTACACCTTC
CASSPQAYGYTF
>TRBV20-1|TRBJ1-2|NA|once
TGCAGTGCTACCCACAGGGATGGCTACACCTTC
CSATHRDGYTF
>TRBV27|TRBJ2-4|NA|NA
TGTGCCAGCAGTTTATCGAGGGATCCACTAGCCAAAAACATTCAGTACTTC
CASSLSRDPLAKNIQYF
>TRBV30|TRBJ2-2|TRBD2|NA
TGTGCCTGGAGTTTGGGGCTAGCGGGGGCCGGGGAGCTGTTTTTT
CAWSLGLAGAGELFF
>TRBV10-3|TRBJ1-6|TRBD1|NA
TGTGCCATCAGTGAGTCGAGTGACAGGGGGTCACCCCTCCACTTT
CAISESSDRGSPLHF
>TRBV14|TRBJ1-6|NA|NA
TGTGCCAGCGGGACATCTCATAATTCACCCCTCCACTTT
CASGTSHNSPLHF
>TRBV5-4|TRBJ1-2|NA|NA
TGTGCCAGCAGTCTTAACTGGGCAGCTAACTATGGCTACACCTTC
CASSLNWAANYGYTF
>TRBV15|TRBJ2-5|NA|NA
TGTGCCACCAGCGAGGGAAGGGGGATCAGGGGAGAGACCCAGTACTTC
CATSEGRGIRGETQYF
>TRBV5-6|TRBJ1-2|TRBD1|NA
TGTGCCAGCAGTCCTGACAGGGTCTATGGCTACACCTTC
CASSPDRVYGYTF
>TRBV9|TRBJ2-2|TRBD2|NA
TGTGCCAGCAGCCCGGGACTAGCGGACACCGGGGAGCTGTTTTTT
CASSPGLADTGELFF
>TRBV21-1|TRBJ2-1|NA|NA
TGTGCCAGCAGCAAAAGGATTCGTCGCGGGAGCGACTACAATGAGCAGTTCTTC
CASSKRIRRGSDYNEQFF
>TRBV4-3|TRBJ1-1|TRBD1|NA
TGCGCCAGCAGCCGGACAGGGGCGGAGGGAGCTTTCTTT
CASSRTGAEGAFF
>TRBV12-3/TRBV12-4|TRBJ2-7|TRBD1|NA
TGTGCCAGCAGGTCGACAGGGGCCGAGCAGTACTTC
CASRSTGAEQYF
>TRBV7-2|TRBJ2-3|NA|NA
TGTGCCAGCAGCTTCGCCGGAGCAGATACGCAGTATTTT
CASSFAGADTQYF
>TRBV5-1|TRBJ2-3|TRBD2|once
TGCGCCAGCAGCCCATCCGGGACTAGCAAGGATACGCAGTATTTT
CASSPSGTSKDTQYF
>TRBV15|TRBJ1-2|TRBD1|NA
TGTGCCACCCGCGGACAGGGGGATGGCTACACCTTC
CATRGQGDGYTF
>TRBV3-1/TRBV3-2|TRBJ1-1|TRBD1|NA
TGTGCCAGCAGCCAAGATCATCAGGGGGCGCAGAGGAGTGAAGCTTTCTTT
CASSQDHQGAQRSEAFF
>TRBV3-1/TRBV3-2|TRBJ2-5|NA|once
TGTGCCAGCAGCCAGATGGAAGGGCGAGGGCAAGAGACCCAGTACTTC
CASSQMEGRGQETQYF
>TRBV7-2|TRBJ2-7|TRBD2|NA
TGTGCCAGCAGCTCAAGAGCGGGGTTTTACTACGAGCAGTACTTC
CASSSRAGFYYEQYF
>TRBV7-3|TRBJ2-3|TRBD1|NA
TGTGCCAGCAGCCCAGGGGGATTAGGAGATACGCAGTATTTT
CASSPGGLGDTQYF
>TRBV5-8|TRBJ2-1|TRBD1|once
TGTGGGGAACTGGACAGGGGAGCCTACAATGAGCAGTTCTTC
CGELDRGAYNEQFF
>TRBV19|TRBJ1-3|TRBD1|NA
TGTGCCAGTAGTAGGGGACAGGGCAGCTCTGGAAACACCATATATTTT
CASSRGQGSSGNTIYF
>TRBV3-1/TRBV3-2|TRBJ2-1|NA|NA
TGTGCCAGCAGCCAAAGTGACAGGAGAAGGTACAATGAGCAGTTCTTC
CASSQSDRRRYNEQFF
>TRBV7-3|TRBJ2-2|TRBD2|once
TGTGCCAGCAGCTTAGGACTAGCGGGAGCCGGGGAGCTGTTTTTT
CASSLGLAGAGELFF
>TRBV7-2|TRBJ2-7|NA|NA
TGTGCCAGCACCCCCCGGTGGTCCTACGAGCAGTACTTC
CASTPRWSYEQYF
>TRBV6-5|TRBJ1-6|NA|NA
TGTGCCAGGAAACAGGAGCATAATTCACCCCTCCACTTT
CARKQEHNSPLHF
>TRBV7-9|TRBJ1-4|NA|NA
TGTGCCAGCGCTAAGGGGCAGACTAATGAAAAACTGTTTTTT
CASAKGQTNEKLFF
>TRBV28|TRBJ1-4|TRBD1|NA
TGTGCCAGCAGTTTACTGAGACAGGGGGATGAAAAACTGTTTTTT
CASSLLRQGDEKLFF
>TRBV6-2/TRBV6-3|TRBJ2-1|TRBD1|NA
TGTGCCAGCAGTTCACATAGGGGGCAAGGTTGGGATGAGCAGTTCTTC
CASSSHRGQGWDEQFF
>TRBV18|TRBJ1-2|TRBD1|NA
TGTGCCAGCTCCCTGACAGGGGACTATGGCTACACCTTC
CASSLTGDYGYTF
>TRBV5-4|TRBJ2-7|TRBD1|NA
TGTGCCAGCAGCTTATCGTCAGGGGGCGACTACGAGCAGTACTTC
CASSLSSGGDYEQYF
>TRBV7-2|TRBJ2-7|NA|NA
TGTGCCAGCAGCTCATCTGGGGGCCTCGGCGAGCAGTACTTC
CASSSSGGLGEQYF
>TRBV5-5|TRBJ2-1|TRBD2|NA
TGTGCCAGCAGCGGGACTAGCGGGTGGGGCGAGCAGTTCTTC
CASSGTSGWGEQFF
>TRBV5-5|TRBJ1-5|TRBD1|NA
TGTGCCAGCAGCTCCCGGACAGGGGAGGGCAATCAGCCCCAGCATTTT
CASSSRTGEGNQPQHF
>TRBV2|TRBJ2-1|TRBD2|NA
TGTGCCAGCCAGCGGGAGAGCACGGGCAATGAGCAGTTCTTC
CASQRESTGNEQFF
>TRBV11-2|TRBJ2-7|NA|NA
TGTGCCAGCAGCTTCGGGACTTACTTCTCCTACGAGCAGTACTTC
CASSFGTYFSYEQYF